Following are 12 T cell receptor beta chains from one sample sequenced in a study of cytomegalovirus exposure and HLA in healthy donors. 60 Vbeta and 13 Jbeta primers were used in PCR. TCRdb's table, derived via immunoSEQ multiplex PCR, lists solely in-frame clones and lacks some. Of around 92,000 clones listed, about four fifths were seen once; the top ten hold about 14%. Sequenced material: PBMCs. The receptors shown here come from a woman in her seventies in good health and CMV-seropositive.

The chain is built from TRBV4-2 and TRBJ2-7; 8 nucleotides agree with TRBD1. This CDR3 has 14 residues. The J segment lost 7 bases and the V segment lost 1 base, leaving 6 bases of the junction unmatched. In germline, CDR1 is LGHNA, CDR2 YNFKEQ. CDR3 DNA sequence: TGTGCCAGCAGCCAAGGGCAGGGGGCAGGAGAGCAGTACTTC. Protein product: CASSQGQGAGEQYF.

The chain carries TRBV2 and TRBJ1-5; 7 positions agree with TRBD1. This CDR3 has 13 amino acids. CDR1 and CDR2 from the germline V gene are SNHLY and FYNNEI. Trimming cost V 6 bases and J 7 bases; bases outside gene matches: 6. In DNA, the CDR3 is TGTGCCAGCAGCAGGGACAGTGAACAGCCCCAGCATTTT. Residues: CASSRDSEQPQHF.

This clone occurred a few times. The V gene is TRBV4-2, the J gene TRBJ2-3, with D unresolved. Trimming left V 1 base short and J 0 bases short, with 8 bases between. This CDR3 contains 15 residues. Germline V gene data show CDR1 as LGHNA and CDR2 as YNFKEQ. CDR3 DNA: TGTGCCAGCAGCCAAGGGGCAGCTAGCACAGATACGCAGTATTTT. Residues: CASSQGAASTDTQYF.

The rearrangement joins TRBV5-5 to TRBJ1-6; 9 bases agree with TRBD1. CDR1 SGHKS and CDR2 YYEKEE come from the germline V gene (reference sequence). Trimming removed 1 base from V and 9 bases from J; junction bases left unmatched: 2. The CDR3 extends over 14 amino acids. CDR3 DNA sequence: TGTGCCAGCAGCTTGACAGGGGGCGGTTCACCCCTCCACTTT. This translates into CASSLTGGGSPLHF.

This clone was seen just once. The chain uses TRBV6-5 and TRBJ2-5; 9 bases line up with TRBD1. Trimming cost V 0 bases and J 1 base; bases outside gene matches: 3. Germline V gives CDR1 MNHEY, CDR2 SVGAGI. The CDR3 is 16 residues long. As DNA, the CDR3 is TGTGCCAGCAGTTACTCCGGGACAGGGATCCAAGAGACCCAGTACTTC. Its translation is CASSYSGTGIQETQYF.

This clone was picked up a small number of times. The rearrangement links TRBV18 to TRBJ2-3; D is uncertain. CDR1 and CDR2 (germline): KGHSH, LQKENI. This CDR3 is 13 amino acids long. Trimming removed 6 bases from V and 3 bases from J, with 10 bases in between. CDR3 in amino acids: CASSQLVTDTQYF. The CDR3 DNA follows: TGTGCCAGCTCCCAATTAGTAACAGATACGCAGTATTTT.

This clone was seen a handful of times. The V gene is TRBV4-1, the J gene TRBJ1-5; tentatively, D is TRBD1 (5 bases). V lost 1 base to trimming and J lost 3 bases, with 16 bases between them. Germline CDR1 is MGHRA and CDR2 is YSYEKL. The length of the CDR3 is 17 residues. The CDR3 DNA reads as TGCGCCAGCAGCCAAGGACCCGCGGGACGGGTCAATCAGCCCCAGCATTTT. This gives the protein CASSQGPAGRVNQPQHF.

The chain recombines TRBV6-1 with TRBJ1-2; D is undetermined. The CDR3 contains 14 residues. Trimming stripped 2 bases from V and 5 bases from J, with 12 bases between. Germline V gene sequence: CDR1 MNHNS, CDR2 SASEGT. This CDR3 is CASSESSGWYGYTF. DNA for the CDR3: TGTGCCAGCAGTGAATCCTCGGGGTGGTATGGCTACACCTTC.

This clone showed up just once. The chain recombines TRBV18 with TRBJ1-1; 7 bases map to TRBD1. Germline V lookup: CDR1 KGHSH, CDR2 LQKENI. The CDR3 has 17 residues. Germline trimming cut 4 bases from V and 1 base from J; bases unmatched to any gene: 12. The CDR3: CASSQSDRRRPNTEAFF. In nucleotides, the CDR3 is TGTGCCAGCTCACAATCGGACAGGAGAAGACCGAACACTGAAGCTTTCTTT.

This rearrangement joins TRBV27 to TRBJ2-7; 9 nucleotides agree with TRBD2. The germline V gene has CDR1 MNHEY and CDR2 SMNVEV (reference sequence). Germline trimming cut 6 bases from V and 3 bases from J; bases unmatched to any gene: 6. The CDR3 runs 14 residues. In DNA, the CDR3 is TGTGCCAGCAGGCCCCGTAGCGGGAGCTACGAGCAGTACTTC. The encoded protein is CASRPRSGSYEQYF.

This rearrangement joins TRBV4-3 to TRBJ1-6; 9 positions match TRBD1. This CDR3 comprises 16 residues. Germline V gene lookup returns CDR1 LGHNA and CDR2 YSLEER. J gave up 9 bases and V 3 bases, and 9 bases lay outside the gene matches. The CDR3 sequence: CASSQAHGTGTSPLHF. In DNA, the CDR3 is TGCGCCAGCAGCCAGGCTCACGGGACAGGGACTTCACCCCTCCACTTT.

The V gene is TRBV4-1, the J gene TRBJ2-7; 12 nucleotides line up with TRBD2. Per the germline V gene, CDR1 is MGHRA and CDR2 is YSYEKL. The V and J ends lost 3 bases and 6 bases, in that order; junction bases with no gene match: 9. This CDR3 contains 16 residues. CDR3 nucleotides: TGCGCCAGCAGCCAGGGACTAGCGGGCCCTATCGGCGAGCAGTACTTC. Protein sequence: CASSQGLAGPIGEQYF.